The sequence of this TCR beta chain was determined in a study of cytomegalovirus exposure and HLA in healthy donors. Overall study findings and caveats: According to a subsequent analysis, TCR clusters identified in the first cohort showed a tendency to co-occur across the roughly 130 validation repertoires. The listing of 160 or so TCR beta chains classed them as cytomegalovirus-associated. Rarity held for most TCR sequences, but there were some public TCRs that occurred in many donors.

The CDR3 spans 14 residues. Trimming took 4 bases from V and 2 from J, leaving 10 bases between them. Germline V lookup: CDR1 LGHNA, CDR2 YSLEER. Of note for this clone: Its target is unknown.

Repertoires were generated with immunoSEQ multiplex PCR, while TCRdb's copy carries only in-frame clones and drops some. Found here are roughly 150,000 clones, about 86% of them singletons; the top ten hold around 6%. The receptor was isolated from a woman between 25 and 40 years old in good health and CMV-seronegative. The genes are TRBV4-3 and TRBJ2-3; D remains ambiguous. The material sequenced was PBMCs. The CDR3 loop is CASSRRPLTDTQYF. CDR3 nucleotide sequence: TGCGCCAGCAGCCGCCGGCCGCTCACAGATACGCAGTATTTT.